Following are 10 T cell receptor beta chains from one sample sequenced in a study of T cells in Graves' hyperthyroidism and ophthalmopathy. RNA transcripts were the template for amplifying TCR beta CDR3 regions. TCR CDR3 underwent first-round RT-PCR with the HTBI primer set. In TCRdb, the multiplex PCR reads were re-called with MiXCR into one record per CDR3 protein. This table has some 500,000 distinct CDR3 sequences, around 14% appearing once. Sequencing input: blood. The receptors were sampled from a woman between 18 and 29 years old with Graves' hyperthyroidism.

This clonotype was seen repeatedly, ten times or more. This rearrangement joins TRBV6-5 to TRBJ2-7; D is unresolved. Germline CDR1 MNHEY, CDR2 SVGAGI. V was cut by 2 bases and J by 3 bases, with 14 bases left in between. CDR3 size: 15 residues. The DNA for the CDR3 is TGTGCCAGCAGTTACCGGGCCTCTCAGGTCTACGAGCAGTACGTC. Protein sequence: CASSYRASQVYEQYV.

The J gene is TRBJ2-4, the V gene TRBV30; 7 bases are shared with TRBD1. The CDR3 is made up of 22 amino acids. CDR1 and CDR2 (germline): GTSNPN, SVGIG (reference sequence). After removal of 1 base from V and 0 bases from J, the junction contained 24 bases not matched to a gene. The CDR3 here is CAWSEFQGDVSKLSVAKNIQYF. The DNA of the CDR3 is TGTGCCTGGAGTGAATTCCAGGGGGATGTTAGTAAATTATCAGTAGCCAAAAACATTCAGTACTTC.

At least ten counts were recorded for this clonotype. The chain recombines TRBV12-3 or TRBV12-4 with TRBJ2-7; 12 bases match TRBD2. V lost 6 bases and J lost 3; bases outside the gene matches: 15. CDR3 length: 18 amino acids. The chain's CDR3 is CASRTGTSGFLGFYEQYF. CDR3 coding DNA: TGTGCCAGCAGAACCGGGACTAGCGGGTTCTTGGGCTTCTACGAGCAGTACTTC.

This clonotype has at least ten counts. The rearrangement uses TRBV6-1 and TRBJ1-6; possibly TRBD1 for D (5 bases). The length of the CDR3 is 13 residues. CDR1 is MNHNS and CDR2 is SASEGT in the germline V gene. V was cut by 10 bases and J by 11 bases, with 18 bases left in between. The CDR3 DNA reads TGTGCCACCCGCCGGGACCCGGCGACACCCCTCCACTTT. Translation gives CATRRDPATPLHF.

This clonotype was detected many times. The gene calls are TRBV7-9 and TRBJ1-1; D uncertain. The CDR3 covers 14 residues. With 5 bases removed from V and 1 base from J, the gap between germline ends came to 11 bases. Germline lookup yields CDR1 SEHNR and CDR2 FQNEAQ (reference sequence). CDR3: CASSGEKGNTEAFF. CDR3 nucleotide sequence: TGTGCCAGCAGCGGCGAGAAGGGGAACACTGAAGCTTTCTTT.

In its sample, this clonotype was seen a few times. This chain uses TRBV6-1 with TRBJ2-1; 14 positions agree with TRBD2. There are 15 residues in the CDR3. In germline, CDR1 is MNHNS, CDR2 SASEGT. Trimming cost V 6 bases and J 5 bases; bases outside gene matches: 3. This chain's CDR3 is CASSPTSGRDNEQFF. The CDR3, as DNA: TGTGCCAGCAGCCCGACTAGCGGGAGGGACAATGAGCAGTTCTTC.

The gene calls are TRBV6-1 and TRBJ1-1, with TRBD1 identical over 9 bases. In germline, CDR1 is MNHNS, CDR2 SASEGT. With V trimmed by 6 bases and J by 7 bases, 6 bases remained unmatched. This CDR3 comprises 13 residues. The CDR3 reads CASRTGGSSEAFF. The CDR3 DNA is TGTGCCAGCAGGACAGGGGGGTCGAGTGAAGCTTTCTTT.

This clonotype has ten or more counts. For the CDR3, the DNA is TGTGCCAGCAGTTATCGCCTCTGGTTCGGTGCTTTCTTT. Protein sequence: CASSYRLWFGAFF. The V and J genes are TRBV6-2 or TRBV6-3 and TRBJ1-1; no reliable D call. Trimming left V 3 bases short and J 11 bases short, with 16 bases between. Per germline, CDR1 MNHEY and CDR2 SVGEGT. CDR3 size: 13 residues.

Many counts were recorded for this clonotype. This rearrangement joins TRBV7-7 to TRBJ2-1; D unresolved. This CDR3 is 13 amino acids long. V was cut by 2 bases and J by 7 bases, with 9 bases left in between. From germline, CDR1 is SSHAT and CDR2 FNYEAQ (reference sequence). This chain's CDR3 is CASSLFSGNEQFF. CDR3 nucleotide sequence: TGTGCCAGCAGCTTATTCTCTGGGAATGAGCAGTTCTTC.

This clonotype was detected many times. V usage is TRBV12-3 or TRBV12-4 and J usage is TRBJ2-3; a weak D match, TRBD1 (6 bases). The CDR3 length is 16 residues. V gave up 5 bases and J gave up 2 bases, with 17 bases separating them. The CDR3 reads CASSPPIRGFTDTQYF. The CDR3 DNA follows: TGTGCCAGCAGTCCCCCGATCAGGGGTTTCACAGATACGCAGTATTTT.